This record covers a single T cell receptor beta chain. What it binds is unknown. The data stem from a study of shared clonotypes between healthy human individuals. General study points: Tissues were not sampled, only blood, and their repertoires likely differ. The sharing of 4% to 5.5% of naive CD4 clonotypes was seen across a handful of donors. Memory subsets generally showed smaller estimated richness than naive subsets did.

The authors ran the assay at deep level. Using immunoSEQ multiplex PCR, the repertoire was profiled, and TCRdb retains in-frame clones only, with some absent. The profile covers about 110,000 clones, with around 68% appearing a single time and approximately 25% taken by the ten largest. Trimming took off 0 bases at V and 2 bases at J, with 8 bases between the two ends. The germline V gene encodes CDR1 SGHTA and CDR2 FQGNSA. The CDR3 extends over 14 amino acids. Material: memory CD8+ T cells sorted from blood. Subset defined: CD45RO+ cells pooled with CCR7-negative TemRA cells. The V gene is TRBV7-2, the J gene TRBJ2-7; tentative D call: TRBD2 (5 bases). The clonotype originates from a woman aged 25 to 39 in good health. Written as DNA, the CDR3 is TGTGCCAGCAGCTTAGCAGGGAGTACCTACGAGCAGTACTTC. Its protein is CASSLAGSTYEQYF.